A selection of T cell receptor beta chains follows, all from one sample in a study of early stage breast cancer tumors. Repertoires were generated with immunoSEQ multiplex PCR, while TCRdb's copy carries only in-frame clones and drops some. The repertoire has about 28,000 clones, roughly 78% of them found once; the top ten carry approximately 12%. The material sequenced was blood. The receptor set was obtained from a person between 60 and 70 years old with breast cancer. The CDR3 runs from the conserved cysteine through the conserved F or W. The D gene is left open where the match is weak. The size of a clone is reported for some rows only, either as once, few or many, or as a class for expanded clones.

d_gene	j_gene	abundance	v_gene	CDR3aa	CDR3nt
TRBD2	TRBJ2-5	few	TRBV7-3	CASRSAGEGTQYF	TGTGCCAGCAGGTCAGCGGGAGAGGGGACCCAGTACTTC
.	TRBJ1-2	.	TRBV7-2	CASSSQNSYGYTF	TGTGCCAGCAGCTCACAAAATTCCTATGGCTACACCTTC
.	TRBJ2-3	.	TRBV6-5	CASSSGLSTDTQYF	TGTGCCAGCAGTAGCGGGTTAAGCACAGATACGCAGTATTTT
TRBD1	TRBJ1-2	few	TRBV4-3	CASSQGTGDYGYTF	TGCGCCAGCAGCCAAGGGACAGGGGACTATGGCTACACCTTC
TRBD2	TRBJ2-5	.	TRBV6-1	CASSGGDVETQYF	TGTGCCAGCTCGGGGGGTGATGTGGAGACCCAGTACTTC
TRBD2	TRBJ2-1	.	TRBV4-1	CASSQDQLAGAYNEQFF	TGCGCCAGCAGCCAAGATCAACTAGCGGGAGCCTACAATGAGCAGTTCTTC
TRBD1	TRBJ1-3	.	TRBV19	CASAPSPILGQGTRGFSGNTIYF	TGTGCCAGTGCCCCCTCCCCGATTTTAGGACAGGGGACCAGAGGTTTCTCTGGAAACACCATATATTTT
TRBD1	TRBJ1-1	once	TRBV9	CASRGTGGTEAFF	TGTGCCAGCAGAGGGACAGGGGGGACTGAAGCTTTCTTT
.	TRBJ1-4	.	TRBV30	CAWSETGHEKLFF	TGTGCCTGGAGTGAAACAGGGCATGAAAAACTGTTTTTT
TRBD2	TRBJ2-2	.	TRBV6-1	CASSGREILTGELFF	TGTGCCAGTTCGGGGCGGGAGATTCTAACCGGGGAGCTGTTTTTT
.	TRBJ1-1	.	TRBV12-5	CASGLVSRGFTEAFF	TGTGCTAGTGGTTTGGTTTCGAGGGGGTTTACTGAAGCTTTCTTT
TRBD1	TRBJ1-2	.	TRBV6-1	CASSETGGYGYTF	TGTGCCAGCAGTGAAACAGGGGGATATGGCTACACCTTC
TRBD2	TRBJ2-7	.	TRBV7-9	CASSDRERGVYEQYF	TGTGCCAGCAGCGACAGAGAGCGGGGGGTCTACGAGCAGTACTTC
.	TRBJ1-4	.	TRBV2	CASSHTTTNEKLFF	TGTGCCAGCAGCCACACGACAACTAATGAAAAACTGTTTTTT
.	TRBJ2-7	.	TRBV30	CAWSVQGYEQYF	TGTGCCTGGAGTGTACAGGGCTACGAGCAGTACTTC
.	TRBJ2-6	.	TRBV5-4	CASSARILDSGANVLTF	TGTGCCAGCTCGGCTCGGATCCTAGACTCTGGGGCCAACGTCCTGACTTTC
.	TRBJ2-5	.	TRBV29-1	CSITGVNQETQYF	TGCAGCATCACAGGTGTTAATCAGGAGACCCAGTACTTC
TRBD1	TRBJ2-1	.	TRBV7-9	CASSLGDRVGFGFF	TGTGCCAGCAGCTTAGGGGACAGGGTGGGCTTCGGGTTCTTC
.	TRBJ1-1	.	TRBV5-1	CASRPQGNTEAFF	TGCGCCAGCAGGCCACAGGGGAACACTGAAGCTTTCTTT
TRBD1	TRBJ1-2	.	TRBV7-2	CASSKGQGAGGYTF	TGTGCCAGCAGCAAGGGACAGGGGGCGGGAGGCTACACCTTC
TRBD1	TRBJ2-5	.	TRBV5-1	CASSWTGPQETQYF	TGCGCCAGCAGCTGGACAGGTCCACAAGAGACCCAGTACTTC
.	TRBJ1-2	.	TRBV5-1	CASSPPRAGKGGYTF	TGCGCCAGCAGCCCGCCTCGGGCGGGGAAGGGTGGCTACACCTTC
TRBD1	TRBJ1-4	.	TRBV30	CAWSTRTGFLEKLFF	TGTGCCTGGAGTACCCGGACAGGGTTTTTGGAAAAACTGTTTTTT
.	TRBJ2-1	.	TRBV6-5	CASSHRTGGDEQFF	TGTGCCAGCAGCCATCGGACAGGAGGGGATGAGCAGTTCTTC
.	TRBJ1-1	.	TRBV5-1	CASSWRTENTEAFF	TGCGCCAGCAGCTGGCGGACAGAGAACACTGAAGCTTTCTTT
.	TRBJ1-1	.	TRBV25-1	CASSVDRDTEAFF	TGTGCCAGCAGTGTTGACCGGGACACTGAAGCTTTCTTT
TRBD1	TRBJ1-1	few	TRBV5-1	CASSLTGVEVRGTEAFF	TGCGCCAGCAGCCTAACAGGGGTAGAAGTTCGGGGGACTGAAGCTTTCTTT
.	TRBJ1-3	.	TRBV9	CASSVSQGYSGNTIYF	TGTGCCAGCAGCGTATCCCAGGGATACTCTGGAAACACCATATATTTT
.	TRBJ1-1	few	TRBV7-8	CASSLAQGTEAFF	TGTGCCAGCAGCCTCGCTCAGGGTACTGAAGCTTTCTTT
.	TRBJ2-2	.	TRBV7-6	CASSLGASGTGELFF	TGTGCCAGCAGCTTGGGGGCTAGCGGCACCGGGGAGCTGTTTTTT
.	TRBJ1-5	.	TRBV7-8	CASSAAGASNQPQHF	TGTGCCAGCAGCGCCGCAGGGGCTTCCAATCAGCCCCAGCATTTT
TRBD1	TRBJ2-7	.	TRBV9	CASSVAHRTGLYEQYF	TGTGCCAGCAGCGTAGCTCATCGGACAGGGCTCTACGAGCAGTACTTC
.	TRBJ1-2	.	TRBV5-1	CASSLEGNYGYTF	TGCGCCAGCAGCTTGGAGGGGAACTATGGCTACACCTTC
.	TRBJ1-5	few	TRBV10-3	CAIGGVDQPQHF	TGTGCCATCGGCGGGGTGGATCAGCCCCAGCATTTT
.	TRBJ2-5	.	TRBV5-8	CASSLGGGALFGTQYF	TGTGCCAGCAGCCTAGGAGGGGGCGCTCTCTTTGGGACCCAGTACTTC
.	TRBJ2-7	.	TRBV30	CAWGAEYSYEQYF	TGTGCCTGGGGGGCAGAGTACTCCTACGAGCAGTACTTC
TRBD1	TRBJ1-2	.	TRBV28	CASRTGGPSIYGYTF	TGTGCCAGCAGGACAGGGGGCCCCTCGATCTATGGCTACACCTTC
.	TRBJ2-7	.	TRBV28	CASSLNQGYEQYF	TGTGCCAGCAGTTTAAACCAGGGCTACGAGCAGTACTTC
TRBD1	TRBJ1-3	.	TRBV28	CASSFTGEFSGNTIYF	TGTGCCAGCAGTTTTACAGGGGAATTTTCTGGAAACACCATATATTTT
.	TRBJ1-5	few	TRBV6-5	CASSTVPNQPQHF	TGTGCCAGCAGCACAGTCCCAAATCAGCCCCAGCATTTT
TRBD1	TRBJ2-3	.	TRBV5-1	CASSLGQVTDTQYF	TGCGCCAGCAGCTTAGGACAGGTCACAGATACGCAGTATTTT
.	TRBJ2-7	.	TRBV21-1	CASSKEGLRGRRYEQYF	TGTGCCAGCAGCAAAGAGGGGCTGCGCGGGAGGCGGTACGAGCAGTACTTC